Detailed here is one TCR beta chain. The antigen is not known. CDR1 MNHNY and CDR2 SVGAGI come from the germline V gene (reference sequence). V gave up 6 bases and J gave up 5 bases, with 15 bases separating them. This CDR3 comprises 14 residues. This entry comes from a study of beta chain features in type 1 diabetes. Study-wide findings and caveats: More deletions and fewer insertions at VDJ junctions were seen in type 1 diabetes patients. The naive, central memory and Treg TCRB repertoires of patients appeared to be more similar to one another than those of healthy donors. TCRB CDR3s were moderately but significantly shorter in Type 1 diabetes patients in all four CD4+ subsets.

Reverse transcribing all isolated RNA meant expressed TCRB transcripts were sequenced. Generated by immunoSEQ multiplex PCR, the TCRdb table keeps only in-frame clones and is missing some. The sample yields about 160,000 clones, 6.5% to 8.5% seen once. Sequencing was performed on central memory CD4+ T cells from blood. This sequence originates from a man younger than 35 with type 1 diabetes. The chain couples TRBV6-6 to TRBJ2-3; D unresolved. CDR3 nucleotides: TGTGCCAGCAGGGCCAACACCAACCAAGATACGCAGTATTTT. It yields the protein CASRANTNQDTQYF.